This TCR beta chain was identified in a study of T cell repertoires in cytomegalovirus infection. Using its own MiXCR run on the reads, TCRdb lists one record per CDR3 protein. The data hold fewer than 350,000 distinct CDR3 sequences, with around a sixth observed a single time. The V gene end was trimmed by 3 bases and the J gene end by 7 bases; junction bases not matched to a gene: 9. The germline V gene has CDR1 ENHRY and CDR2 SYGVKD. The CDR3 totals 16 residues. This sequence joins TRBV10-3 and TRBJ2-1, with 10 nucleotides matching TRBD2. This clonotype originated in a human donor in good health (CMV status not recorded). Some clones in this sample may be carry-over from other donors' samples. The sequencing input was PBMCs. For the CDR3, the DNA is TGTGCCATCAGTGAATATCAAGCGGGGGGGCAAAATGAGCAGTTCTTC. Translated: CAISEYQAGGQNEQFF.